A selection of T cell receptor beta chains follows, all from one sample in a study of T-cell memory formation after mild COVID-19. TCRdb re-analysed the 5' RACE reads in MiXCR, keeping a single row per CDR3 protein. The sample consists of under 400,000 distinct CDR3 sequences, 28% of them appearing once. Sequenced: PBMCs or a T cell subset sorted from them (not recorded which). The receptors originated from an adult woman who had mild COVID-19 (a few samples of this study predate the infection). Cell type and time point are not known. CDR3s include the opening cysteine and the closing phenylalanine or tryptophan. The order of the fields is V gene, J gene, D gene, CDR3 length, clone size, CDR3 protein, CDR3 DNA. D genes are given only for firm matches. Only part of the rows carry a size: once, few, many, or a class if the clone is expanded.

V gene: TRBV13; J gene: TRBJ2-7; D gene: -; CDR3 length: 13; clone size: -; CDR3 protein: CASSLGRRYEQYF; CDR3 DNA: TGTGCCAGCAGCTTAGGGCGGAGATACGAGCAGTACTTC
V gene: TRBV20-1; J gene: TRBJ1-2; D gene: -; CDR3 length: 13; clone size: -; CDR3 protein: CSARDPQKQGYTF; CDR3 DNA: TGCAGTGCTAGAGACCCACAAAAGCAGGGCTACACCTTC
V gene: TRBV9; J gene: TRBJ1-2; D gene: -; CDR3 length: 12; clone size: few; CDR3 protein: CASSTRYYGYTF; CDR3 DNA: TGTGCCAGCAGCACCCGCTACTATGGCTACACCTTC
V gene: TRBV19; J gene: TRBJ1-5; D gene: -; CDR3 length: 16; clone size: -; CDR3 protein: CASSISQEQGTQPQHF; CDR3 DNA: TGTGCCAGTAGTATATCACAGGAGCAGGGGACTCAGCCCCAGCATTTT
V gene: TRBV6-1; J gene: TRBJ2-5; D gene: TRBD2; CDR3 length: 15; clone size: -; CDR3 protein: CASIADGRVGETQYF; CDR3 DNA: TGTGCCAGCATCGCAGACGGGAGGGTAGGAGAGACCCAGTACTTC
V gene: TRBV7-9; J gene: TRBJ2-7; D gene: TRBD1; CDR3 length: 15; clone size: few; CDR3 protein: CASSLLGQGKYEQYF; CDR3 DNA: TGTGCCAGCAGCTTGCTCGGACAGGGGAAATACGAGCAGTACTTC
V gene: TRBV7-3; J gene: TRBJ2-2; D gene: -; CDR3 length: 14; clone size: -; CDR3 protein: CASSSLRGTGELFF; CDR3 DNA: TGTGCCAGCAGCTCGTTACGTGGCACCGGGGAGCTGTTTTTT
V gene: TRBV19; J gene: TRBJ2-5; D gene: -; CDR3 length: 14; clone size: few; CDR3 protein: CATRQDQYGETQYF; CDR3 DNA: TGTGCCACCCGACAGGACCAGTATGGAGAGACCCAGTACTTC
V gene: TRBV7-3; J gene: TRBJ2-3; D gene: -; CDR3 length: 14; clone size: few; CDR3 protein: CASSPRDGTDTQYF; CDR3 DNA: TGTGCCAGCAGCCCCCGGGATGGCACAGATACGCAGTATTTT
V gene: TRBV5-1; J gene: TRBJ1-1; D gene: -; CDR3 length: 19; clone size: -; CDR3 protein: CASSAEGSGEGRVNTEAFF; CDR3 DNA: TGCGCCAGCAGCGCCGAGGGATCAGGGGAAGGAAGAGTGAACACTGAAGCTTTCTTT
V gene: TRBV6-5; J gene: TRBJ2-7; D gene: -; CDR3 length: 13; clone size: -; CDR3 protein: CASSYGSGGEQYF; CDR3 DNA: TGTGCCAGCAGTTACGGTAGCGGAGGGGAGCAGTACTTC
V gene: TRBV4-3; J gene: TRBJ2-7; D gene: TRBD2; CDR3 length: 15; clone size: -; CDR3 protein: CASSQDARDYYEQYF; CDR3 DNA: TGCGCCAGCAGCCAAGATGCTAGGGACTACTACGAGCAGTACTTC
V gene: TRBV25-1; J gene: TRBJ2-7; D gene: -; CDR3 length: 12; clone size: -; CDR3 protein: CASSGDNYEQYF; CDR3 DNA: TGTGCCAGCAGTGGGGACAATTACGAGCAGTACTTC
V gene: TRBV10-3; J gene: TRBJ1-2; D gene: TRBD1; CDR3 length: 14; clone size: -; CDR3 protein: CAISPDRGLYGYTF; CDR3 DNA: TGTGCCATCAGTCCAGACAGGGGGCTCTATGGCTACACCTTC
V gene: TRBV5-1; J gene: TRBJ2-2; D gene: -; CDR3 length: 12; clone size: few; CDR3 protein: CASSVNTGELFF; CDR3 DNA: TGCGCCAGCAGCGTAAACACCGGGGAGCTGTTTTTT
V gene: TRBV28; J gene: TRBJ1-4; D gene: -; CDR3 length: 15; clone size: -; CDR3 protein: CASSPDFPSNEKLFF; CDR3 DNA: TGTGCCAGCAGTCCGGATTTCCCCTCTAATGAAAAACTGTTTTTT
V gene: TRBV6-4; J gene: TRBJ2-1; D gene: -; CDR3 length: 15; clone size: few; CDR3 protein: CASSDSDSAYNEQFF; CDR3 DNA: TGTGCCAGCAGTGACTCTGACTCCGCATACAATGAGCAGTTCTTC
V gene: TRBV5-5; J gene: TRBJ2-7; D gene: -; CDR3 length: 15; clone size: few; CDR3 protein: CASSLNFWTTTEQYF; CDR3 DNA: TGTGCCAGCAGCTTGAATTTCTGGACTACAACCGAGCAGTACTTC
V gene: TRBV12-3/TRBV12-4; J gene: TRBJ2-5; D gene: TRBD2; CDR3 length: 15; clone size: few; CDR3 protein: CASSLGTSGWETQYF; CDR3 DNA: TGTGCCAGCAGTTTAGGGACTAGCGGGTGGGAGACCCAGTACTTC
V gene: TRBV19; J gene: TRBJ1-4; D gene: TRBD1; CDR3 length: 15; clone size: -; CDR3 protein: CASSSPQGAIEKLFF; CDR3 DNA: TGTGCCAGTAGTAGTCCCCAGGGGGCTATCGAAAAACTGTTTTTT
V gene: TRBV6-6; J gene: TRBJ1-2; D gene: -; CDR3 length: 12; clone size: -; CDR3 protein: CASSWTVHGYTF; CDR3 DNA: TGTGCCAGCAGTTGGACAGTTCATGGCTACACCTTC
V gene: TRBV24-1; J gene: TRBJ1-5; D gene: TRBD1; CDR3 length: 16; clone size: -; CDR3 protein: CATSFQEDRENQPQHF; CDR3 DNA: TGTGCCACCAGTTTCCAGGAGGACAGGGAAAATCAGCCCCAGCATTTT
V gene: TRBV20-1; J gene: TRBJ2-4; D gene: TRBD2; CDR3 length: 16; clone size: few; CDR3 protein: CSAPRLAGGYGNIQYF; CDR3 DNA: TGCAGTGCTCCAAGACTAGCGGGAGGGTATGGAAACATTCAGTACTTC
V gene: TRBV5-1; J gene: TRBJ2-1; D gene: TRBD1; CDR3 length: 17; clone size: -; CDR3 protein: CASSLASGTGGWNEQFF; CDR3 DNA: TGCGCCAGCAGCTTGGCCTCCGGGACAGGGGGTTGGAATGAGCAGTTCTTC
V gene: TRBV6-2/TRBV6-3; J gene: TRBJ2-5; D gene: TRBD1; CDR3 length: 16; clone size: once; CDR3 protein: CASSRWDSDSEETQYF; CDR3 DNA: TGTGCCAGCAGCCGATGGGACAGTGACTCGGAGGAGACCCAGTACTTC
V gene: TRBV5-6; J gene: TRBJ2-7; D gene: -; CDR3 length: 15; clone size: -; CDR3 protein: CASSSGRGQAHEQYF; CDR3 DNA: TGTGCCAGCAGCTCCGGGCGGGGGCAGGCCCACGAGCAGTACTTC
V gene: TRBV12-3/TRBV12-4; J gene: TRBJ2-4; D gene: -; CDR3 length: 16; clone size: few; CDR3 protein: CASRGDRLSSRDIQYF; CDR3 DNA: TGTGCCAGCAGGGGGGACCGTTTGTCTAGCCGGGACATTCAGTACTTC
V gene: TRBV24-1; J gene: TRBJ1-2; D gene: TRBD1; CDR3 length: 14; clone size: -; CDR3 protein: CATSEVQGAYGYTF; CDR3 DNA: TGTGCCACCAGTGAGGTCCAGGGGGCATATGGCTACACCTTC
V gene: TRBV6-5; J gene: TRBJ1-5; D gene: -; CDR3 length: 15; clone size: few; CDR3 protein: CASSYSWQGGQPQHF; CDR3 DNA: TGTGCCAGCAGTTACTCGTGGCAGGGAGGACAGCCCCAGCATTTT
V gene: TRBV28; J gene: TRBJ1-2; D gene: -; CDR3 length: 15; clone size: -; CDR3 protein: CASTLGQGFSSGYTF; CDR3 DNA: TGTGCCAGCACCTTGGGGCAGGGCTTTTCTAGTGGCTACACCTTC
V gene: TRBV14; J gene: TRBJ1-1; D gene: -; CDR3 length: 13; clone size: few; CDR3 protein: CASSWGVRTEAFF; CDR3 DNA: TGTGCCAGCAGCTGGGGGGTAAGGACTGAAGCTTTCTTT
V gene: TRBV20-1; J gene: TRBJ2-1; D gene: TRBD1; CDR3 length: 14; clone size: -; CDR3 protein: CSPTGQGASNEQFF; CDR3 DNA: TGCAGCCCAACTGGACAGGGGGCAAGCAATGAGCAGTTCTTC
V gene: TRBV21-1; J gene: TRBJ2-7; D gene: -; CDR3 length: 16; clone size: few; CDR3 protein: CASSKGAWTVTYEQYF; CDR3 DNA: TGTGCCAGCAGCAAGGGGGCCTGGACGGTCACCTACGAGCAGTACTTC
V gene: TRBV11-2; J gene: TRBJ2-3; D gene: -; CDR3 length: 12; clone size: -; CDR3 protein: CASSPGGATQYF; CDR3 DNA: TGTGCCAGCAGCCCCGGCGGAGCTACGCAGTATTTT
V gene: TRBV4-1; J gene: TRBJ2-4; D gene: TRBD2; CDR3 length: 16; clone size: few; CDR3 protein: CASSRGGLADLNIQYF; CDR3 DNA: TGCGCCAGCAGCCGGGGGGGACTAGCGGATCTAAACATTCAGTACTTC
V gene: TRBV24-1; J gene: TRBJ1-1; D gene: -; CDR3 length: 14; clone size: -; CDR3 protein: CATRPGTPNTEAFF; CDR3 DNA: TGTGCCACCCGGCCCGGGACGCCGAACACTGAAGCTTTCTTT
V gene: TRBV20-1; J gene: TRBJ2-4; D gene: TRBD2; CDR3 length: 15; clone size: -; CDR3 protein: CSARWGGTAKNIQYF; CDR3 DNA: TGCAGTGCTAGGTGGGGAGGGACGGCTAAAAACATTCAGTACTTC
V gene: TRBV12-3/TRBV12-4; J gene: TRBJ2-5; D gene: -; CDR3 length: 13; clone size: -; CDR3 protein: CASSLSIIETQYF; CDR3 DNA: TGTGCCAGCAGTTTATCTATAATAGAGACCCAGTACTTC
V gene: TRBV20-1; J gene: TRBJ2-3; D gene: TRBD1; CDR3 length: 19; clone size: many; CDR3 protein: CSASPEGIDREVGRDTQYF; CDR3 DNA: TGCAGTGCTTCCCCTGAGGGGATAGACAGGGAAGTTGGTAGGGATACGCAGTATTTT
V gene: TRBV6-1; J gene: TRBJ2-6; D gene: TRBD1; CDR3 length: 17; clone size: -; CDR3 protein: CAGGTGIPISGANVLTF; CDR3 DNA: TGTGCCGGAGGGACAGGGATCCCCATCTCTGGGGCCAACGTCCTGACTTTC
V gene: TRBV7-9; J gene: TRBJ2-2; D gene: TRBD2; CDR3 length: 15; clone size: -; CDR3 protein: CASSRGGDNTGELFF; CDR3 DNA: TGTGCCAGCAGCCGGGGGGGGGACAACACCGGGGAGCTGTTTTTT
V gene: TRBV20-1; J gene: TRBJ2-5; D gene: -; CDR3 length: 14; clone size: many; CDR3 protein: CSAIKGGGGETQYF; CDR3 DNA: TGCAGTGCAATAAAGGGAGGAGGCGGCGAGACCCAGTACTTC
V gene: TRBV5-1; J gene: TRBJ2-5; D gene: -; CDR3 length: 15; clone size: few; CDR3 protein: CASSLRGAPGETQYF; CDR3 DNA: TGCGCCAGCAGCTTACGGGGGGCCCCCGGCGAGACCCAGTACTTC
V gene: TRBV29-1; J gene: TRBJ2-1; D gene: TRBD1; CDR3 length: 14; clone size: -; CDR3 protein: CSARIRGSYNEQFF; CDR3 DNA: TGCAGCGCCCGCATCAGGGGGTCCTACAATGAGCAGTTCTTC
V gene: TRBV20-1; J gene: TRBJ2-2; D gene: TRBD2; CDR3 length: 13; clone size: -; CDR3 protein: CSARTSGHGELFF; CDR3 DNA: TGCAGTGCTAGGACTAGCGGACACGGGGAGCTGTTTTTT
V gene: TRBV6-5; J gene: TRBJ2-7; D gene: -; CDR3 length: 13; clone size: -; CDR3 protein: CASSYSIRDEQYF; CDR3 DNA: TGTGCCAGCAGTTACTCGATCAGGGACGAGCAGTACTTC
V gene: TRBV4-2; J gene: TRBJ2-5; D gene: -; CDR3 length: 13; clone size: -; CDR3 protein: CASSQDGAETQYF; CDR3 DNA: TGTGCCAGCAGCCAAGATGGTGCGGAGACCCAGTACTTC
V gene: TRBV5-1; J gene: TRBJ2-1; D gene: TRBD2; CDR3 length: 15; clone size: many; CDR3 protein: CASSLGLAGDNEQFF; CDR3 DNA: TGTGCCAGCAGCTTGGGACTAGCGGGTGACAATGAGCAGTTCTTC
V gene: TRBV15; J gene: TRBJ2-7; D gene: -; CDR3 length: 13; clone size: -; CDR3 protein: CATSPGASYEQYF; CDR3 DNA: TGTGCCACCAGCCCAGGGGCCTCCTACGAGCAGTACTTC
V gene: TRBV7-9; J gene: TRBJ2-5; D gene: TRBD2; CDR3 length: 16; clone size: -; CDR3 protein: CASSLQGLAGQETQYF; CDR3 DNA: TGTGCCAGCAGCTTACAGGGGCTAGCGGGGCAAGAGACCCAGTACTTC
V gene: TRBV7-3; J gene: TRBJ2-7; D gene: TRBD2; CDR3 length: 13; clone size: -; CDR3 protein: CAKPPSGRGEQYF; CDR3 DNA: TGTGCCAAGCCGCCGAGCGGGAGAGGCGAGCAGTACTTC
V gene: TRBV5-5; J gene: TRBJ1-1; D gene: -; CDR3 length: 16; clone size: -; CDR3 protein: CASSAGGRGRETEAFF; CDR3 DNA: TGTGCCAGCTCGGCGGGCGGGAGGGGGAGGGAAACTGAAGCTTTCTTT